This TCR beta chain was sequenced during a study of T cell repertoires in cytomegalovirus infection. This clonotype has at least ten counts. TCRdb ran MiXCR on the reads and lists one entry per CDR3 protein. The sample holds under 200,000 distinct CDR3 sequences, more than 9% seen once. The TCR sequence derives from a human donor in good health (CMV status not recorded). Some clones in this sample may be carry-over from other donors' samples. Source material: PBMCs.

The chain's CDR3 is CASSLLGTLSRNTEAFF. CDR3 coding DNA: TGTGCCAGCAGCTTATTGGGAACTCTGAGTAGGAACACTGAAGCTTTCTTT. The chain employs TRBV7-6 and TRBJ1-1; no clear D. Germline V lookup: CDR1 SGHVS, CDR2 FNYEAQ. The germline V and J ends were trimmed by 2 bases and 1 base, with 17 bases remaining between them. This CDR3 has 17 amino acids.